This T cell receptor beta chain comes out of a study of blood T cell repertoires in COVID-19. Study-wide context: Nucleic acid was either cDNA or gDNA, and it came from T cells, B-cell-depleted T cells, or PBMCs.

Source study methods: Amplification with reference gene primers provided the estimates of nucleated cell counts. The protocol was immunoSEQ multiplex PCR, while the TCRdb copy is restricted to in-frame clones and leaves out a portion. That table furnishes V, J and clone size, whereas the DNA furnished D and trimming. The table shows about 82,000 clones, with around four fifths occurring only once. The CDR3 totals 16 residues. Germline CDR1 PRHDT, CDR2 FYEKMQ (reference sequence). The V and J ends lost 5 bases and 4 bases, in that order; junction bases with no gene match: 11. Sequenced: peripheral blood. The chain recombines TRBV13 with TRBJ1-3; 7 bases match TRBD1. The sequence came from a woman aged 55-69 years with acute or convalescent COVID-19. This chain's CDR3 is CASSLRQGRSGNTIYF. Written as DNA, the CDR3 is TGTGCCAGCAGCCTACGACAGGGAAGGTCGGGAAACACCATATATTTT. Complete variable domain (other parts from reference TRBV13 and TRBJ1-3): AAGVIQSPRHLIKEKRETATLKCYPIPRHDTVYWYQQGPGQDPQFLISFYEKMQSDKGSIPDRFSAQQFSDYHSELNMSSLELGDSALYFCASSLRQGRSGNTIYFGEGSWLTVV.